What follows is one T cell receptor (beta chain) and its context. Its antigen remains unidentified. This sample is drawn from a study of cytomegalovirus exposure and HLA in healthy donors. Study-level points and caveats: The study listed 164 cytomegalovirus-associated TCR beta chains. A later analysis associated some 16,000 TCR beta sequences with HLA alleles at a 0.05 false discovery rate. A highly shared variant cluster was judged a likely technical artifact.

Per the germline V gene, CDR1 is ENHRY and CDR2 is SYGVKD. Trimming cost V 9 bases and J 4 bases, with 9 bases left between them. The CDR3 extends over 11 amino acids. It was with 60 Vbeta and 13 Jbeta primers that the PCR ran. Authors' processing steps: About 88 million unique TCR beta chains, some 10 million of them shared, were counted by a later analysis. Sequencing used immunoSEQ multiplex PCR; TCRdb keeps in-frame clones, though not all of them. The V and J calls and the clone size are those of that table, but D and trimming were determined from the DNA. The sample has 170,000 or so clones, less than 80% seen once.

The clonotype originates from a woman in her 40s in good health and CMV-seronegative. The chain couples TRBV10-3 to TRBJ1-1; D is unclear. The sample was PBMCs. In nucleotides, the CDR3 is TGTGCCATAGCGACGGGCACTGAAGCTTTCTTT. This encodes CAIATGTEAFF.